The 8 T cell receptor beta chains below all came from one sample that was sequenced in a study of shared clonotypes between healthy human individuals. Using immunoSEQ multiplex PCR, the repertoire was profiled, and TCRdb retains in-frame clones only, with some absent. The table includes hundreds of thousands of clones, approximately 96% detected once. Terminally differentiated effector memory CD45RA+ cells were excluded from the naive CD8 cells, which were CD45RO-negative and positively selected for CCR7. The material sequenced was naive CD8+ T cells sorted from blood. Receptors were obtained from a woman in her 30s in good health.

The gene calls are TRBV11-3 and TRBJ1-2, with D possibly matching TRBD1 (6 bases). This CDR3 comprises 12 residues. Per the germline V gene, CDR1 is SGHNT and CDR2 is YENEEA. V lost 5 bases, J lost 7 bases, and 11 bases lay in between. The CDR3 sequence: CASSPQGCGYTF. The CDR3, as DNA: TGTGCCAGCAGCCCTCAGGGGTGTGGCTACACCTTC.

The rearrangement uses TRBV4-1 and TRBJ2-7; tentative D call: TRBD1 (6 bases). Trimming removed 7 bases from V and 4 bases from J, with 26 bases in between. Germline V CDR1 and CDR2: MGHRA, YSYEKL. The CDR3 is made up of 17 amino acids. The chain's CDR3 is CASTPPTGGALWYEQYF. DNA of the CDR3: TGCGCCAGCACCCCCCCTACTGGGGGCGCCCTTTGGTACGAGCAGTACTTC.

This clone was found a few times. J is TRBJ1-1 and V is TRBV19, with unresolved D. Germline V gene sequence: CDR1 LNHDA, CDR2 SQIVND (reference sequence). The CDR3 runs 14 residues. V was cut by 4 bases and J by 3 bases, with 12 bases left in between. CDR3 in DNA: TGTGCCAGTAGTAGGTGGCATTCGGACACTGAAGCTTTCTTT. The encoded protein is CASSRWHSDTEAFF.

CDR3 coding DNA: TGTGCCAGCACCGACAGCTTATGGGGTGAGCAGTTCTTC. This gives the protein CASTDSLWGEQFF. The rearrangement uses TRBV25-1 and TRBJ2-1, with D tentatively TRBD1 (5 bases). V lost 7 bases to trimming and J lost 9 bases, with 16 bases between them. Looked up from germline, CDR1 is MGHDK and CDR2 is SYGVNS. This CDR3 contains 13 residues.

The V gene is TRBV10-2, the J gene TRBJ1-1, with D uncertain. There are 15 residues in the CDR3. CDR1 is WSHSY, CDR2 SAAADI, per germline. Trimming pared 2 bases from V and 0 bases from J, leaving 10 bases between. The CDR3 protein is CASSEEESMNTEAFF. The CDR3 DNA follows: TGCGCCAGCAGTGAGGAGGAGTCCATGAACACTGAAGCTTTCTTT.

The chain is built from TRBV11-3 and TRBJ1-5; D gene ambiguous. Trimming took 9 bases from V and 0 from J, leaving 9 bases between them. The length of the CDR3 is 13 residues. Germline CDR1 is SGHNT and CDR2 is YENEEA. The CDR3 nucleotides read TGTGCCAGGTGGACGGATAGCAATCAGCCCCAGCATTTT. Translated: CARWTDSNQPQHF.

The V gene is TRBV19, the J gene TRBJ1-1; D is possibly TRBD1 (5 bases). Germline lookup yields CDR1 LNHDA and CDR2 SQIVND (reference sequence). V gave up 0 bases and J gave up 6 bases, with 14 bases separating them. There are 15 residues in the CDR3. The CDR3 DNA reads as TGTGCCAGTAGTATAGAGGGGCCTCCTGATCCTGAAGCTTTCTTT. Residues: CASSIEGPPDPEAFF.

The chain uses TRBV12-5 and TRBJ2-1; D might be TRBD2 (6 bases). The CDR3 covers 15 residues. V gave up 5 bases and J gave up 4 bases, with 15 bases separating them. The germline V gene has CDR1 LGHNT and CDR2 FRNRAP. The CDR3 loop reads CASGPGTGGYNEQFF. CDR3 in DNA: TGTGCTAGTGGTCCCGGGACTGGGGGGTACAATGAGCAGTTCTTC.